These 14 T cell receptor beta chains share one sample of origin, sequenced in a study of early T cells in non-severe SARS-CoV-2 infection. TCRdb reprocessed the 5' RACE reads with MiXCR, giving one entry per CDR3 protein. Of approximately 71,000 distinct CDR3 sequences listed, roughly an eighth are singletons. Sample: whole blood. These receptor sequences come from an adult who was a healthcare worker with PCR-confirmed SARS-CoV-2 infection or an uninfected control (not recorded which).

V usage is TRBV6-2 or TRBV6-3 and J usage is TRBJ2-5; the D gene is possibly TRBD2 (6 bases). In germline, CDR1 is MNHEY, CDR2 SVGEGT. V dropped 1 base and J dropped 2 bases, with 11 bases sitting between them. The CDR3 consists of 15 residues. CDR3 coding DNA: TGTGCCAGCAGTTACTTCGCTAGCGAGCAAGAGACCCAGTACTTC. Its protein product is CASSYFASEQETQYF.

This clonotype has only a few counts. The chain uses TRBV11-2 and TRBJ2-1; possibly TRBD2 for D (6 bases). The CDR3 has 14 amino acids. Germline V lookup: CDR1 SGHAT, CDR2 FQNNGV. V shed 3 bases and J shed 12 bases, with 18 bases lying between them. The CDR3 nucleotides are TGTGCCAGCAGCTTGGTCAGCGGGCCCACGGGGCAGTTCTTC. This translates into CASSLVSGPTGQFF.

This clonotype was seen only a few times. V usage is TRBV9 and J usage is TRBJ2-7, with 7 bases that match TRBD1. Unmatched junction bases numbered 9, after V lost 3 bases and J lost 3 bases. The CDR3 is 15 residues long. CDR1 is SGDLS and CDR2 is YYNGEE in the germline V gene. CDR3 sequence (DNA): TGTGCCAGCAGCGCCACTCCGACAGGGATCTACGAGCAGTACTTC. Translated, it gives CASSATPTGIYEQYF.

This clonotype was seen only a few times. The CDR3 DNA sequence: TGTGCCAGCAGCTTAGATAGGGACCTTGGTGAGCAGTTCTTC. This encodes CASSLDRDLGEQFF. The gene calls are TRBV11-3 and TRBJ2-1, with D perhaps matching TRBD1 or TRBD2 (5 bases each). Looked up from germline, CDR1 is SGHNT and CDR2 is YENEEA. CDR3 size: 14 residues. Trimming cost V 0 bases and J 9 bases, with 12 bases left between them.

This clonotype was counted only a few times. The chain combines TRBV10-3 with TRBJ1-2; D not certain. Germline CDR1 ENHRY, CDR2 SYGVKD. Trimming cost V 5 bases and J 6 bases, with 13 bases left between them. The CDR3 length is 13 residues. CDR3 sequence (DNA): TGTGCCATCAGTCTAGGAGAGAGACATGGCTACACCTTC. Translation gives CAISLGERHGYTF.

V usage is TRBV10-1 and J usage is TRBJ2-7; D is unresolved. V was cut by 0 bases and J by 5 bases, with 8 bases left in between. CDR1 WNHNN and CDR2 SYGVQD come from the germline V gene (reference sequence). The CDR3 covers 13 residues. In DNA, the CDR3 is TGCGCCAGCAGTGAGTCAGTAGGACACGAGCAGTACTTC. The encoded protein is CASSESVGHEQYF.

In this sample, this clonotype turned up a few times. The chain has TRBV6-4 and TRBJ2-2; a weak D match, TRBD2 (6 bases). CDR3 size: 17 residues. In germline, CDR1 is MRHNA, CDR2 SNTAGT. V lost 5 bases and J lost 5, with 21 bases in between. CDR3 sequence: CASSPPVAGPRTGELFF. The CDR3 DNA follows: TGTGCCAGCAGTCCCCCGGTTGCGGGGCCGAGGACCGGGGAGCTGTTTTTT.

The rearrangement uses TRBV20-1 and TRBJ2-3; D gene uncertain. This CDR3 comprises 13 residues. Deletions cut 5 bases from V and 5 bases from J, with 14 bases between. The germline V gene has CDR1 DFQATT and CDR2 SNEGSKA (reference sequence). The CDR3 bases are TGCAGTGCTTCCCGAGTAGCCCGAGATACGCAGTATTTT. The encoded protein is CSASRVARDTQYF.

This chain uses TRBV7-9 with TRBJ2-5, with D uncertain. Germline CDR1 reads SEHNR; CDR2 reads FQNEAQ (reference sequence). There are 15 residues in the CDR3. The ends were cut back, 2 bases at V and 5 bases at J, with 15 bases in the middle. The CDR3 nucleotides read TGTGCCAGCAGCTTACACGGACCCTCTGGGGAGACCCAGTACTTC. Translated: CASSLHGPSGETQYF.

The chain joins TRBV7-9 to TRBJ2-3; 7 nucleotides match TRBD2. With 5 bases clipped from V and 2 bases from J, the junction kept 19 bases outside the gene matches. Per the germline V gene, CDR1 is SEHNR and CDR2 is FQNEAQ (reference sequence). The CDR3 is 19 amino acids. The CDR3 here is CASSPLPGLAGDFTDTQYF. CDR3 in DNA: TGTGCCAGCAGCCCCCTGCCAGGATTGGCGGGGGACTTCACAGATACGCAGTATTTT.

The gene calls are TRBV7-2 and TRBJ2-5; tentatively, D is TRBD2 (7 bases). The CDR3 runs to 14 residues. Germline assignment: CDR1 SGHTA and CDR2 FQGNSA. Trimming took 6 bases from V and 7 from J, leaving 18 bases between them. CDR3 loop: CASSLAGGQGTQYF. The CDR3 nucleotides read TGTGCCAGCAGTCTGGCCGGGGGGCAGGGGACCCAGTACTTC.

The chain couples TRBV29-1 to TRBJ2-5, with 7 bases that match TRBD2. The CDR3 contains 13 residues. CDR1 and CDR2 (germline): SQVTM, ANQGSEA. V lost 7 bases, J lost 1 base, and 6 bases stayed unmatched. CDR3 in amino acids: CSASGATQETQYF. CDR3 bases: TGCAGCGCGAGCGGGGCAACCCAAGAGACCCAGTACTTC.

This clonotype was seen a handful of times. This rearrangement joins TRBV18 to TRBJ2-7; 10 positions agree with TRBD1. The CDR3 is 14 residues long. CDR1 is KGHSH, CDR2 LQKENI, per germline. J lost 6 bases, V lost 3 bases, and 5 bases had no gene match. Here the CDR3 reads CASSPGQGPSEQYF. The CDR3 DNA sequence: TGTGCCAGCTCACCGGGACAGGGGCCCTCCGAGCAGTACTTC. The whole variable domain, remainder taken from reference TRBV18 and TRBJ2-7, is NAGVMQNPRHLVRRRGQEARLRCSPMKGHSHVYWYRQLPEEGLKFMVYLQKENIIDESGMPKERFSAEFPKEGPSILRIQQVVRGDSAAYFCASSPGQGPSEQYFGPGTRLTVT.

This clonotype was counted a few times. This sequence joins TRBV3-1 and TRBJ1-1; maybe TRBD1 (5 bases). This CDR3 is 13 amino acids long. V gave up 4 bases and J gave up 6 bases, with 12 bases separating them. Germline CDR1 reads LGHDT; CDR2 reads YNNKEL (reference sequence). DNA of the CDR3: TGTGCCAGCAGCCCGGGACTCCAATCTGAAGCTTTCTTT. Translation: CASSPGLQSEAFF.